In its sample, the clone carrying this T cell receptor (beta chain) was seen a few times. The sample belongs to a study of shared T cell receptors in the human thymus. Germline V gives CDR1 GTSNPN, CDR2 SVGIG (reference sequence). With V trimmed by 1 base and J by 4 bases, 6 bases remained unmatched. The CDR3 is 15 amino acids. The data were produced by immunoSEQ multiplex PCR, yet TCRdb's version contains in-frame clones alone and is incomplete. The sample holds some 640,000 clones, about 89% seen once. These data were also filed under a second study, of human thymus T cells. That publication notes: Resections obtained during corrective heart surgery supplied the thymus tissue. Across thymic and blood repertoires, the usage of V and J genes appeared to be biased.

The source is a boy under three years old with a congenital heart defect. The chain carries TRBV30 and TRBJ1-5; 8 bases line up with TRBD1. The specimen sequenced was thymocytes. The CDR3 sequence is CAWSGTGTLNQPQHF. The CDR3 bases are TGTGCCTGGAGTGGGACAGGGACCCTAAATCAGCCCCAGCATTTT.